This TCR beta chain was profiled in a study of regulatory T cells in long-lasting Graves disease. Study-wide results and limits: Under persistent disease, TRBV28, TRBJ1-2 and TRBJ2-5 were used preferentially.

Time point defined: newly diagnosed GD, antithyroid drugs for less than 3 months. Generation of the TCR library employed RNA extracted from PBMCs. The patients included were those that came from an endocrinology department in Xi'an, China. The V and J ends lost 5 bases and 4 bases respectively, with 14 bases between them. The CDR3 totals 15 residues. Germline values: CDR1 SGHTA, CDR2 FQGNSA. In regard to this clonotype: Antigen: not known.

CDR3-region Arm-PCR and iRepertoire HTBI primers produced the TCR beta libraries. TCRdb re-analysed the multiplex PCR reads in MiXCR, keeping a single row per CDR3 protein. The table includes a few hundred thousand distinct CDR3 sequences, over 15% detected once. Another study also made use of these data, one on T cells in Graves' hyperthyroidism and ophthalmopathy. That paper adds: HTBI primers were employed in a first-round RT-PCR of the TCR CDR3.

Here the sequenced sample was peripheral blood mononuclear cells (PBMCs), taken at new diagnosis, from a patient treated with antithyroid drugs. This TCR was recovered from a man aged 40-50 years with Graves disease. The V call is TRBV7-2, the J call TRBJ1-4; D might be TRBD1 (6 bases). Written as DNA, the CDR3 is TGTGCCAGCAGCACCCGACAGGTTTATAATGAAAAACTGTTTTTT. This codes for CASSTRQVYNEKLFF.